This T cell receptor beta chain was retrieved from a study of T-cell memory formation after mild COVID-19. TCRdb passed the 5' RACE reads through MiXCR, listing each CDR3 protein once. The table has around 200,000 distinct CDR3 sequences, 18% seen once. This clonotype was observed many times. Sequence at one end of the junction differs from germline and may be a read error. This clonotype was sampled from a man aged 18-30 years who had mild COVID-19 (a few samples of this study predate the infection). Cell type and time point are not known. Sequenced material: PBMCs or a T cell subset sorted from them (not recorded which).

CDR3 nucleotides: TGTGCCAGCAGTCTAGCGGGGGCGGGGGATACGCAGTATTTT. It specifies CASSLAGAGDTQYF. The chain joins TRBV12-3 or TRBV12-4 to TRBJ2-3, with 10 nucleotides matching TRBD2. CDR3 length: 14 amino acids.